This entry describes one T cell receptor (beta chain). Its matching antigen is unknown. Amplified regions were TCR beta CDR3 sequences from RNA transcripts. The HTBI primer set was used in a first-round RT-PCR of the TCR CDR3. TCRdb independently ran MiXCR on the multiplex PCR reads; one entry per CDR3 protein. The sample lists hundreds of thousands of distinct CDR3 sequences, around 20% seen once, with around a third in the top ten. This CDR3 is built from 16 residues. CDR1 is MNHEY and CDR2 is SMNVEV in the germline V gene (reference sequence). V shed 2 bases, J shed 2 bases, and the junction held 6 bases outside the gene matches. These data originate in a study of T cells in Graves' hyperthyroidism and ophthalmopathy. Every diagnosis used clinical symptoms, serum thyroxine and TRAb, thyroid ultrasound and orbital computed tomography. Study outcomes and limitations: Before onset, ophthalmopathy was predicted by the model a median around 6 months earlier. Most thyroid clonotypes that were expanded above 0.001 also turned up in blood.

V usage is TRBV27 and J usage is TRBJ2-7; 10 bases are shared with TRBD2. This TCR was recovered from a man aged 25 to 45 with Graves' ophthalmopathy. Material: blood. The CDR3 region has the DNA TGTGCCAGCAGTTTAATGGCTAGCGGGAGTACCTACGAGCAGTACTTC. It is translated as CASSLMASGSTYEQYF.